The 3 T cell receptor beta chains given below trace back to one sample, sequenced in a study of read filtering for tumor transcriptome and immune sequencing. From 400 to 450 ng of RNA, a library with molecular barcoded alpha/delta and beta/gamma adaptors was made. Using its own MiXCR run on the reads, TCRdb lists one record per CDR3 protein. The sample shows tens of thousands of distinct CDR3 sequences, roughly 19% of them seen only once. Sequenced input: a population of CD138-negative cells sorted from bone marrow. The receptors shown here come from a donor at least 40 years old with multiple myeloma.

This clonotype was counted at least ten times. The V call is TRBV9, the J call TRBJ2-3; 8 bases align to TRBD2. In germline, CDR1 is SGDLS, CDR2 YYNGEE. V shed 0 bases, J shed 4 bases, and the junction held 7 bases outside the gene matches. The CDR3 runs 16 residues. CDR3 protein: CASSVGGRSYPDTQYF. CDR3 nucleotide sequence: TGTGCCAGCAGCGTAGGCGGGAGGTCTTACCCAGATACGCAGTATTTT.

This clonotype was detected many times. The V call is TRBV5-1, the J call TRBJ2-7, with D perhaps TRBD1 or TRBD2 (5 bases each). The V and J ends lost 3 bases and 2 bases respectively, with 15 bases between them. This CDR3 has 15 amino acids. CDR1 is SGHRS, CDR2 YFSETQ, per germline. The CDR3 loop reads CASSYPGTEAYEQYF. CDR3 coding DNA: TGCGCCAGCAGCTATCCCGGGACGGAAGCCTACGAGCAGTACTTC.

This clonotype was recorded at least ten times. V gene TRBV7-6 combines with J gene TRBJ2-3, with no clear D. The CDR3 is 14 amino acids. Germline V gene sequence: CDR1 SGHVS, CDR2 FNYEAQ. V was shortened by 1 base and J by 4 bases, with 9 bases between the two germline ends. The CDR3, as DNA: TGTGCCAGCAGCTTAGTTCTGTACTCAGATACGCAGTATTTT. This gives the protein CASSLVLYSDTQYF.